This is a list of T cell receptor beta chains from one sample in a study of blood T cell repertoires in COVID-19. Assay: immunoSEQ multiplex PCR; the TCRdb copy retains only in-frame clones and omits some. The repertoire includes 250,000 to 350,000 clones, 86% of them detected once, and 2.5% to 3.5% sits in the top ten. Sequencing was performed on peripheral blood. The source is a woman aged 25 to 45 with active or convalescent COVID-19. Each CDR3 is given with its conserved first and last residue. D genes are given only for firm matches. Not all rows give a size; the values are once, few, many and, for expanded clones, a class.

>TRBV6-2/TRBV6-3|once|-|TRBJ2-4
TGTGCCAGCAGTTACGGCCAGGGATTGAACATTCAGTACTTC
CASSYGQGLNIQYF
>TRBV2|-|-|TRBJ2-4
TGTGCCAGCAGTGAAGGGGAACAGGGAAAAAACATTCAGTACTTC
CASSEGEQGKNIQYF
>TRBV6-2/TRBV6-3|-|-|TRBJ1-2
TGTGCCAGCAGTTACTCTTCAGGTGCTTCCAACTATGGCTACACCTTC
CASSYSSGASNYGYTF
>TRBV4-3|-|-|TRBJ1-1
TGCGCCAGCTCGGCGGACAAGAACACTGAAGCTTTCTTT
CASSADKNTEAFF
>TRBV7-6|-|-|TRBJ2-5
TGTGCCGGCGCCTTGGGAGGTGTGGGAGAGACCCAGTACTTC
CAGALGGVGETQYF
>TRBV7-2|-|TRBD2|TRBJ2-3
TGTGCCAGCAGCTTCCAGACTAGCAGCACAGATACGCAGTATTTT
CASSFQTSSTDTQYF
>TRBV4-2|-|-|TRBJ2-3
TGTGCCAGCAGCCAAGATACCAGGGACTCTAGCACAGATACGCAGTATTTT
CASSQDTRDSSTDTQYF
>TRBV11-3|-|-|TRBJ2-1
TGTGCCAGCCGCCACAGGGACCCTGGGGTCTACAATGAGCAGTTCTTC
CASRHRDPGVYNEQFF
>TRBV9|-|TRBD1|TRBJ2-7
TGTGCCAGCAGCGCCGGGACAGCCTTTACCTACGAGCAGTACTTC
CASSAGTAFTYEQYF
>TRBV11-2|-|TRBD2|TRBJ2-3
TGTGCCAGCAGCTTACGACTAGCGGGGACCCGGGGAGATACGCAGTATTTT
CASSLRLAGTRGDTQYF
>TRBV5-1|-|TRBD1|TRBJ1-1
TGCGCCAGCAGCGGACAGGGGGCAGCGAACACTGAAGCTTTCTTT
CASSGQGAANTEAFF
>TRBV4-2|-|-|TRBJ2-6
TGTGCCAGCAGCCAAGGAGGGAGGGGGACGGCTGGGGCCAACGTCCTGACTTTC
CASSQGGRGTAGANVLTF
>TRBV21-1|once|-|TRBJ2-5
TGTGCCAGCAGCACCGGTTATGAGACCCAGTACTTC
CASSTGYETQYF
>TRBV6-5|once|-|TRBJ1-5
TGTGCCAGCTTTCGAGGCGGGGTGAGCAATCAGCCCCAGCATTTT
CASFRGGVSNQPQHF
>TRBV3-1/TRBV3-2|-|TRBD1|TRBJ1-1
TGTGCCAGCAACCACAGGGGAGTAACTGAAGCTTTCTTT
CASNHRGVTEAFF
>TRBV5-1|-|-|TRBJ2-2
TGCGCCAGCAGCGAGGTAACCGTCGGGGAGCTGTTTTTT
CASSEVTVGELFF
>TRBV19|-|-|TRBJ2-7
TGTGCCAGTAGTATAAGTGGACAGAACTACGAGCAGTACTTC
CASSISGQNYEQYF
>TRBV9|-|-|TRBJ1-5
TGTGCCAGCAGCCCTCCTCGGACAGTGAGCAATCAGCCCCAGCATTTT
CASSPPRTVSNQPQHF
>TRBV7-3|-|-|TRBJ2-3
TGTGCCAGCTCCAGGGGCGGGGGTCTCACAGATACGCAGTATTTT
CASSRGGGLTDTQYF
>TRBV30|-|-|TRBJ1-1
TGTGCCTGGAGTGTCCAGGGGATGAACACTGAAGCTTTCTTT
CAWSVQGMNTEAFF
>TRBV29-1|-|TRBD1|TRBJ1-2
TGCAGCGTTGAAACTGGGACAGGGTTAGGCTACACCTTC
CSVETGTGLGYTF
>TRBV5-8|-|TRBD2|TRBJ2-3
TGTGCCAGCAGCTTGAAGACGTCGATCGGTCAGGGCGGGGGGCCAGATACGCAGTATTTT
CASSLKTSIGQGGGPDTQYF
>TRBV5-1|-|TRBD1|TRBJ2-3
TGCGCCAGCAGCCCCGACAGGGGGGCGAGCACAGATACGCAGTATTTT
CASSPDRGASTDTQYF
>TRBV6-2/TRBV6-3|-|TRBD1|TRBJ1-3
TGTGCCAGCAGCCCCGGACAGGGTACAGGAAACACCATATATTTT
CASSPGQGTGNTIYF